The next 9 T cell receptor beta chains were all read from a single sample in a study of shared clonotypes between healthy human individuals. The repertoire was sequenced with immunoSEQ multiplex PCR; TCRdb's copy has only in-frame clones and lacks some. The sample has some 2.3 million clones; just over 90% are singletons. The sequencing input was naive CD4+ T cells from PBMCs. Subset given: CD45RA+ positively selected. Receptor source: a man aged 18 to 29 in good health. Some clones in this sample may be carry-over from other donors' samples.

The chain uses TRBV19 and TRBJ1-1; weak D call: TRBD1 (5 bases). The CDR3 runs 15 residues. Germline V gives CDR1 LNHDA, CDR2 SQIVND (reference sequence). Trimming removed 6 bases at V and 3 bases at J, with 17 bases between. The CDR3 DNA reads TGTGCCAGTAGCGCAGGTACATCGGGGGACACTGAAGCTTTCTTT. This translates into CASSAGTSGDTEAFF.

Only one count was recorded for this clone. The chain is built from TRBV30 and TRBJ1-4; D is uncertain. The CDR3 is 11 amino acids. Trimming removed 3 bases at V and 9 bases at J, with 8 bases between. Germline CDR1 reads GTSNPN; CDR2 reads SVGIG (reference sequence). The CDR3 sequence: CAWRADKKLFF. The CDR3 DNA is TGTGCCTGGAGGGCAGACAAAAAACTGTTTTTT.

This clone was seen a single time. The J gene is TRBJ2-7, the V gene TRBV5-1; 11 nucleotides match TRBD2. This CDR3 is 17 amino acids long. The V and J ends lost 0 bases and 2 bases, in that order; junction bases with no gene match: 7. Germline V CDR1 and CDR2: SGHRS, YFSETQ. The CDR3 sequence is CASSLAGLAATTYEQYF. The CDR3 coding sequence is TGCGCCAGCAGCTTGGCGGGACTAGCGGCCACCACCTACGAGCAGTACTTC.

In DNA form, the CDR3 reads TGTGCCAGCAGTTCCCGATCAGGGGTGGGAATCTACGAGCAGTACTTC. Its translation is CASSSRSGVGIYEQYF. The chain combines TRBV27 with TRBJ2-7; a weak D match, TRBD1 (6 bases). Germline V gene lookup returns CDR1 MNHEY and CDR2 SMNVEV (reference sequence). This CDR3 region has 16 residues. Between the trimmed V and J ends, which lost 4 bases and 3 bases, there was a span of 19 bases.

This rearrangement joins TRBV5-1 to TRBJ1-1; 7 nucleotides match TRBD1. The V and J ends lost 0 bases and 1 base, in that order; junction bases with no gene match: 6. Germline V gene data show CDR1 as SGHRS and CDR2 as YFSETQ. The CDR3 length is 16 residues. The CDR3 DNA follows: TGCGCCAGCAGCTTGGCGGGCACAGGGGAGAACACTGAAGCTTTCTTT. Translation gives CASSLAGTGENTEAFF.

This clone was detected only once. V is TRBV6-5 and J is TRBJ1-5; D call uncertain. CDR3 length: 13 amino acids. In germline, CDR1 is MNHEY, CDR2 SVGAGI. V lost 0 bases and J 4 bases, leaving 4 bases between the germline ends. In DNA form, the CDR3 reads TGTGCCAGCAGTTACTCGTGGAATCAGCCCCAGCATTTT. Its protein product is CASSYSWNQPQHF.

The chain uses TRBV28 and TRBJ2-7; 9 nucleotides align to TRBD2. The CDR3 is 15 residues long. Trimming removed 6 bases from V and 4 bases from J; junction bases left unmatched: 10. The V gene's germline CDR1 is MDHEN and CDR2 SYDVKM. CDR3 residues: CASSEGGSGSYEQYF. The CDR3 region has the DNA TGTGCCAGCAGCGAGGGGGGTAGCGGGAGTTACGAGCAGTACTTC. Together with reference TRBV28 and TRBJ2-7, the CDR3 gives the full variable domain: DVKVTQSSRYLVKRTGEKVFLECVQDMDHENMFWYRQDPGLGLRLIYFSYDVKMKEKGDIPEGYSVSREKKERFSLILESASTNQTSMYLCASSEGGSGSYEQYFGPGTRLTVT.

This chain uses TRBV11-2 with TRBJ2-7, with D unclear. The germline gives CDR1 SGHAT, CDR2 FQNNGV. The CDR3 extends over 15 amino acids. Deletions cut 2 bases from V and 0 bases from J, with 11 bases between. This CDR3 reads CASSLLVGSSYEQYF. The CDR3, as DNA: TGTGCCAGCAGCTTACTAGTTGGCAGCTCCTACGAGCAGTACTTC.

J is TRBJ2-1 and V is TRBV5-4; 10 bases fit TRBD1. Germline-derived CDR1 and CDR2 are SGHNT and YYREEE (reference sequence). The CDR3 runs 14 residues. V shed 5 bases, J shed 4 bases, and the junction held 3 bases outside the gene matches. CDR3 DNA sequence: TGTGCCAGCAGGGGACAGGGGAAATACAATGAGCAGTTCTTC. As protein: CASRGQGKYNEQFF.